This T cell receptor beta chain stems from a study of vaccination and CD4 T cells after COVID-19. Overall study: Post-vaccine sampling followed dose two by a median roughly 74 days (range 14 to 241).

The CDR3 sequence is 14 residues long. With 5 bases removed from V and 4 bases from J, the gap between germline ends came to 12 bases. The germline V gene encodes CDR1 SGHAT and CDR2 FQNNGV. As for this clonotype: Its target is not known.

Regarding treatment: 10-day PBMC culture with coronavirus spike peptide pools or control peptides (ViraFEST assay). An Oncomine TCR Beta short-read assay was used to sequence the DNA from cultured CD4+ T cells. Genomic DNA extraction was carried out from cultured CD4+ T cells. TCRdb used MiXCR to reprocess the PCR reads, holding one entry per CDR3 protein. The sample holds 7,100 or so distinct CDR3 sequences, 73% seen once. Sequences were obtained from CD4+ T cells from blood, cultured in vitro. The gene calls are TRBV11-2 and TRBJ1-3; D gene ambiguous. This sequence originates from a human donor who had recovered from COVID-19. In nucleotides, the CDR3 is TGTGCCAGCAGCCCCCTGACGGCGGGAAACACCATATATTTT. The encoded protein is CASSPLTAGNTIYF. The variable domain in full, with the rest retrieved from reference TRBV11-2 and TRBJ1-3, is EAGVAQSPRYKIIEKRQSVAFWCNPISGHATLYWYQQILGQGPKLLIQFQNNGVVDDSQLPKDRFSAERLKGVDSTLKIQPAKLEDSAVYLCASSPLTAGNTIYFGEGSWLTVV.